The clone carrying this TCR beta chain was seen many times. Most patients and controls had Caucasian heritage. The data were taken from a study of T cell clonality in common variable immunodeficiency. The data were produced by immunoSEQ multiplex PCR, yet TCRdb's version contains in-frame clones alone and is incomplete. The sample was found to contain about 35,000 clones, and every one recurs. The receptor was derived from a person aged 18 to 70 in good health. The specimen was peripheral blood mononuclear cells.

The DNA read from the CDR3 is TGTGCCAGCAGCCAGAGAAGCCGGTCCGCGGGAGACGAG. Encoded protein: CASSQRSRSAGDE. In full, the CDR3 reads CASSQRSRSAGDEQYF. This sequence joins TRBV14 and TRBJ2-7; 7 bases are shared with TRBD2. The CDR3 end lies 3 residues beyond the end of the read and is filled in from the germline J gene. The CDR3 contains 16 residues. Germline V lookup: CDR1 SGHDN, CDR2 FVKESK. The V gene end was trimmed by 3 bases and the J gene end by 5 bases; junction bases not matched to a gene: 13.